The 9 T cell receptor beta chains below were found in one sample sequenced in a study of spatial heterogeneity in lung cancer. Time point of the sample: blood taken at disease recurrence. Whole RNA obtained from tumor, nontumor lung or frozen PBMC underwent sequencing without sorting. TCRdb re-analysed the 5' RACE reads in MiXCR, keeping a single row per CDR3 protein. The sample records around 10,000 distinct CDR3 sequences, roughly 3.5% being singletons. This specimen was PBMCs, taken at recurrence. The source is a female donor with early-stage non-small cell lung cancer.

This clonotype was detected a few times. Being off target in a library aimed at alpha chains, this beta chain has a size of little meaning. The chain employs TRBV12-5 and TRBJ2-1; TRBD2 is a possible D gene (6 bases). The germline CDR1 and CDR2 sequences are LGHNT and FRNRAP. Trimming stripped 2 bases from V and 12 bases from J, with 20 bases between. This CDR3 has 15 amino acids. CDR3 loop: CASGLTLPGGNWQFF. CDR3 nucleotide sequence: TGTGCTAGTGGTTTGACCCTTCCCGGGGGAAATTGGCAGTTCTTC.

At least ten counts were recorded for this clonotype. The library was prepared for alpha chains; this beta chain is a stray read, so its frequency means little. The chain has TRBV11-2 and TRBJ2-1; no clear D. CDR1 and CDR2 (germline): SGHAT, FQNNGV. Trimming removed 3 bases at V and 9 bases at J, with 12 bases between. The CDR3 length is 13 residues. In DNA form, the CDR3 reads TGTGCCAGCAGCTTTCAGACTTGGGGTGAGCAGTTCTTC. Residues: CASSFQTWGEQFF.

This clonotype ranks as medium-sized (0.01 to 0.1%). Because the library targeted alpha chains, this beta chain is an off-target read whose size means little. The chain carries TRBV20-1 and TRBJ1-3; D not certain. Germline loops: CDR1 DFQATT, CDR2 SNEGSKA (reference sequence). The V and J ends lost 2 bases and 2 bases respectively, with 7 bases between them. This CDR3 region has 13 residues. In nucleotides, the CDR3 is TGCAGTGCTAGACCCCCCCCTGGAAACACCATATATTTT. This translates into CSARPPPGNTIYF.

This clonotype has a count of ten or more. This beta chain appears as a stray read in a library generated for alpha chains; its size is not informative. The V gene is TRBV7-6, the J gene TRBJ2-3; 9 positions match TRBD2. The CDR3 is made up of 19 amino acids. CDR1 and CDR2 (germline): SGHVS, FNYEAQ. V gave up 1 base and J gave up 1 base; unmatched junction bases: 12. CDR3 amino acids: CASSLEATSGGWGTDTQYF. The CDR3 bases are TGTGCCAGCAGCTTAGAGGCGACTAGCGGTGGGTGGGGCACAGATACGCAGTATTTT.

There are many counts of this clonotype. This beta chain is a stray sequence in a library constructed for alpha chains; its clone size is not meaningful. The chain recombines TRBV19 with TRBJ1-4; D remains unclear. V was cut by 3 bases and J by 7 bases, with 9 bases left in between. The CDR3 runs to 13 residues. Per germline, CDR1 LNHDA and CDR2 SQIVND (reference sequence). CDR3 sequence reads: CASSILKFEKLFF. CDR3 in DNA: TGTGCCAGTAGTATCCTGAAGTTTGAAAAACTGTTTTTT.

By share of the sample, this clonotype is large (0.1 to 1%). This beta chain came through as a stray read in a library set up for alpha chains, and its size says little. The gene calls are TRBV6-2 or TRBV6-3 and TRBJ2-3; D is unclear. The CDR3 runs to 14 residues. Germline values: CDR1 MNHEY, CDR2 SVGEGT. V was shortened by 8 bases and J by 0 bases, with 12 bases between the two germline ends. CDR3 amino acids: CASLPGHSTDTQYF. In DNA, the CDR3 is TGTGCCAGCCTCCCGGGCCATAGCACAGATACGCAGTATTTT.

In its sample, this clonotype was seen many times. For a library built for alpha chains, this beta chain is a stray read; little rests on its size. CDR3 residues: CASRPYRDVVGEGYTF. CDR3 nucleotide sequence: TGTGCCAGCAGGCCTTACCGGGACGTTGTGGGCGAGGGCTACACCTTC. The chain links TRBV6-5 to TRBJ1-2; maybe TRBD1 (5 bases). V was trimmed by 6 bases and J by 8 bases, leaving 25 bases between them. The CDR3 spans 16 residues. Germline loops: CDR1 MNHEY, CDR2 SVGAGI.

In this sample, this clonotype turned up many times. A library prepared for alpha chains yielded this beta chain as an off-target read; its size is of little meaning. The genes are TRBV7-2 and TRBJ2-7, with TRBD1 matching 8 bases. V lost 1 base to trimming and J lost 12 bases; unmatched junction nucleotides: 14. Germline V gene lookup returns CDR1 SGHTA and CDR2 FQGNSA. CDR3 size: 15 residues. CDR3 sequence reads: CASSLGPRQGTGLYF. Written as DNA, the CDR3 is TGTGCCAGCAGCTTAGGTCCCAGACAGGGGACTGGACTGTACTTC.

This clonotype was seen many times. This beta chain is an unintended read in a library built for alpha chains; its size means little. The J gene is TRBJ1-2, the V gene TRBV2, with D tentatively TRBD1 (6 bases). V lost 2 bases and J lost 5, with 15 bases in between. Germline V gene data show CDR1 as SNHLY and CDR2 as FYNNEI. The CDR3 totals 15 residues. As DNA, the CDR3 is TGTGCCAGCAGTGAATTCCTCGAGGGGGATTATGGCTACACCTTC. Translating gives CASSEFLEGDYGYTF. The complete variable domain, with remaining parts taken from reference TRBV2 and TRBJ1-2, reads EPEVTQTPSHQVTQMGQEVILRCVPISNHLYFYWYRQILGQKVEFLVSFYNNEISEKSEIFDDQFSVERPDGSNFTLKIRSTKLEDSAMYFCASSEFLEGDYGYTFGSGTRLTVV.